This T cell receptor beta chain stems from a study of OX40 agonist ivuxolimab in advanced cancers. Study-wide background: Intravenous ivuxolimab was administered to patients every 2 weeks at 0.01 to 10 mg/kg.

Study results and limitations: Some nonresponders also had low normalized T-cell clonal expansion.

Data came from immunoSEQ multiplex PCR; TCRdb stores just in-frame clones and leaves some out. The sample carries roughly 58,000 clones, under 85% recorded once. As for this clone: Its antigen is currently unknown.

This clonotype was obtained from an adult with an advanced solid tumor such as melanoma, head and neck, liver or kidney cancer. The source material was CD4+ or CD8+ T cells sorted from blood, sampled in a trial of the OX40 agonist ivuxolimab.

CDR3 DNA sequence: TGTGCCAGCAGTTACTCGTCTAACACTGAAGCTTTCTTT. It translates to CASSYSSNTEAFF. The V gene is TRBV6-6, the J gene TRBJ1-1; D not certain. CDR3 length: 13 residues. Germline V gene data show CDR1 as MNHNY and CDR2 as SVGAGI (reference sequence). V lost 0 bases and J 2 bases, leaving 4 bases between the germline ends.